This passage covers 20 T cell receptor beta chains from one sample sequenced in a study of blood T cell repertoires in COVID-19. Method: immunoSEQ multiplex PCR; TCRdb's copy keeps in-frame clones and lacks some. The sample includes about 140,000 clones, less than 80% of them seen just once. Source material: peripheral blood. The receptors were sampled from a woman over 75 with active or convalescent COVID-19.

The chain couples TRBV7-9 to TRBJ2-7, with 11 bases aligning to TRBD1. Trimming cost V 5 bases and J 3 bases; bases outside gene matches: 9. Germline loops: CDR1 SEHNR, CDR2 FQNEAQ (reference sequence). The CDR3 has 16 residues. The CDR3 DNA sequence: TGTGCCAGCAGCCGGACAGGGGGCGCCCAAGACTACGAGCAGTACTTC. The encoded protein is CASSRTGGAQDYEQYF. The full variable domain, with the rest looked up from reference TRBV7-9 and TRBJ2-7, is DTGVSQNPRHKITKRGQNVTFRCDPISEHNRLYWYRQTLGQGPEFLTYFQNEAQLEKSRLLSDRFSAERPKGSFSTLEIQRTEQGDSAMYLCASSRTGGAQDYEQYFGPGTRLTVT.

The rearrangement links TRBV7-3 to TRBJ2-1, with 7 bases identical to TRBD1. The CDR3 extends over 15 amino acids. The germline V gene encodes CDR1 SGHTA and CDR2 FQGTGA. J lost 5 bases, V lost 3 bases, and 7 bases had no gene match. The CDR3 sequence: CASSLMFGTDNEQFF. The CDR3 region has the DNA TGTGCCAGCAGCTTGATGTTTGGGACAGACAATGAGCAGTTCTTC.

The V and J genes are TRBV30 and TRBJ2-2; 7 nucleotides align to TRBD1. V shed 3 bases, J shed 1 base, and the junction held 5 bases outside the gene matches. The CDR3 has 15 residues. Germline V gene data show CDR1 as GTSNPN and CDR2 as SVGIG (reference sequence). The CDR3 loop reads CAWREQGMNTGELFF. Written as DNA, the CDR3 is TGTGCCTGGAGGGAACAGGGGATGAACACCGGGGAGCTGTTTTTT.

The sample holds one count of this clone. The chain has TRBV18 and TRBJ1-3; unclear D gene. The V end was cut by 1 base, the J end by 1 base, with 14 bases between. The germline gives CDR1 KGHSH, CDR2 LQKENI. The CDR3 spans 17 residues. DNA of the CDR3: TGTGCCAGCTCACCACGGGCGGCCAGCGGGTCTGGAAACACCATATATTTT. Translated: CASSPRAASGSGNTIYF.

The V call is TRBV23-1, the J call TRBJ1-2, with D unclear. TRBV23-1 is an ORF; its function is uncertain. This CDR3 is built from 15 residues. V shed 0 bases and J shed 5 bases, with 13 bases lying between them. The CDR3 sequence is CASSQSSPSRYGYTF. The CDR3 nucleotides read TGCGCCAGCAGTCAATCCAGCCCATCGAGGTATGGCTACACCTTC.

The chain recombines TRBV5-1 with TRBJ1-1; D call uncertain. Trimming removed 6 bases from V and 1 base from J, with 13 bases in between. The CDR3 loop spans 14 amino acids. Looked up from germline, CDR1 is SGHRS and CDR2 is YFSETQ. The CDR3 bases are TGCGCCAGCACCCTCACAAGTGGGAACACTGAAGCTTTCTTT. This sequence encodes CASTLTSGNTEAFF. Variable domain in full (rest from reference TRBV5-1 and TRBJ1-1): KAGVTQTPRYLIKTRGQQVTLSCSPISGHRSVSWYQQTPGQGLQFLFEYFSETQRNKGNFPGRFSGRQFSNSRSEMNVSTLELGDSALYLCASTLTSGNTEAFFGQGTRLTVV.

The CDR3 loop reads CASSYTTGGPYEQYF. As DNA, the CDR3 is TGCGCCAGCAGCTACACAACAGGTGGCCCCTACGAGCAGTACTTC. The V call is TRBV5-1, the J call TRBJ2-7; D may be TRBD1 (5 bases). CDR1 and CDR2 (germline): SGHRS, YFSETQ. The germline V and J ends were trimmed by 3 bases and 2 bases, with 15 bases remaining between them. This CDR3 has 15 amino acids.

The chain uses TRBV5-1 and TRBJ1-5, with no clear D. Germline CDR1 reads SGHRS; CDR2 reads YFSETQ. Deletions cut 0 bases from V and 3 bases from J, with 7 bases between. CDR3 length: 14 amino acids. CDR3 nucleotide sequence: TGCGCCAGCAGCTTGGTCCCAGACAATCAGCCCCAGCATTTT. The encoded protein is CASSLVPDNQPQHF.

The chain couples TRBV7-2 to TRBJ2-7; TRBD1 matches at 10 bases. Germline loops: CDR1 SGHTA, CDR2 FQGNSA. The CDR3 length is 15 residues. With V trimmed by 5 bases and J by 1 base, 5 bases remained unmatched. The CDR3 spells CASSARDRGSYEQYF. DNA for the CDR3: TGTGCCAGCAGCGCGAGGGACAGGGGTTCCTACGAGCAGTACTTC.

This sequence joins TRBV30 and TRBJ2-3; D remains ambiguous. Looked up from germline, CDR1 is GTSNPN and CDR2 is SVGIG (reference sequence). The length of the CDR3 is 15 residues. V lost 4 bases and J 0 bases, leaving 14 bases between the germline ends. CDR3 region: CAWTPVGRSTDTQYF. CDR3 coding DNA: TGTGCCTGGACCCCGGTGGGCAGGAGCACAGATACGCAGTATTTT.

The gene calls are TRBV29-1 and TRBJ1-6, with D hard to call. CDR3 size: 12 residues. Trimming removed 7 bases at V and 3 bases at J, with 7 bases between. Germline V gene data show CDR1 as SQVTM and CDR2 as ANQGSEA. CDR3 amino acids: CSAQDYNSPLHF. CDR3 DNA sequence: TGCAGCGCTCAGGACTATAATTCACCCCTCCACTTT. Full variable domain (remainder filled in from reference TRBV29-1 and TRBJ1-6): SAVISQKPSRDICQRGTSLTIQCQVDSQVTMMFWYRQQPGQSLTLIATANQGSEATYESGFVIDKFPISRPNLTFSTLTVSNMSPEDSSIYLCSAQDYNSPLHFGNGTRLTVT.

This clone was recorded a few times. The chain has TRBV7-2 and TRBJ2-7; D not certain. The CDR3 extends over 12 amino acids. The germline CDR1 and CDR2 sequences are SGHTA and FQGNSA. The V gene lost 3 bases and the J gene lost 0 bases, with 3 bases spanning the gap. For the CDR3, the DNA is TGTGCCAGCAGCTTCTCCTCCTACGAGCAGTACTTC. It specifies CASSFSSYEQYF. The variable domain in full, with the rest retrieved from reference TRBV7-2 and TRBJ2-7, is GAGVSQSPSNKVTEKGKDVELRCDPISGHTALYWYRQSLGQGLEFLIYFQGNSAPDKSGLPSDRFSAERTGGSVSTLTIQRTQQEDSAVYLCASSFSSYEQYFGPGTRLTVT.

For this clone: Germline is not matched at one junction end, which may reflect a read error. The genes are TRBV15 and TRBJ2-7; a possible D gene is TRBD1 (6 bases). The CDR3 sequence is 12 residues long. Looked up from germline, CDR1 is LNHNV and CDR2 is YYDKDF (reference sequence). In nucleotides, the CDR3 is TGTGCCACCAGCACCACCCGACAGGCCCTGCACTTC. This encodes CATSTTRQALHF.

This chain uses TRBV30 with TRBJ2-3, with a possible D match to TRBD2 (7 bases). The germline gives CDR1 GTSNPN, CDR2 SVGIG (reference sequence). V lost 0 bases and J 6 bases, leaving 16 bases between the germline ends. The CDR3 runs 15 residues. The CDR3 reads CAWSVWSGGMDTQYF. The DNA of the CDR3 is TGTGCCTGGAGTGTGTGGTCGGGGGGCATGGATACGCAGTATTTT.

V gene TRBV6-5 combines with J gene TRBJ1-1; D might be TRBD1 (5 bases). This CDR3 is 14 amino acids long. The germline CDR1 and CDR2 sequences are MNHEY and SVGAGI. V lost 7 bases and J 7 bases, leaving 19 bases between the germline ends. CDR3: CASIGAVTNFEAFF. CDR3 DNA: TGTGCCAGCATTGGGGCAGTTACTAATTTTGAAGCTTTCTTT.

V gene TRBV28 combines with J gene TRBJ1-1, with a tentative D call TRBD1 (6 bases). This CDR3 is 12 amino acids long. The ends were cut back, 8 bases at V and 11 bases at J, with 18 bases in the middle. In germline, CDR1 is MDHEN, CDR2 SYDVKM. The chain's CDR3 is CASGRGGMDAFF. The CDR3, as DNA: TGTGCCAGCGGGAGGGGGGGGATGGATGCTTTCTTT.

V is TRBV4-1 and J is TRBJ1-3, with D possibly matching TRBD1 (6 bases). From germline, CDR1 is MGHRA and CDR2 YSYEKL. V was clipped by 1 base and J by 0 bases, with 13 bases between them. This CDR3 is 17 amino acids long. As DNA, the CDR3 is TGCGCCAGCAGCCAAGCCCACACAGGGAACTCTGGAAACACCATATATTTT. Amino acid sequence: CASSQAHTGNSGNTIYF.

In DNA form, the CDR3 reads TGTGCCTGGAGTGTGCTGGCAGGGGGTGGCTCCGAGCAGTACTTC. Translating gives CAWSVLAGGGSEQYF. The genes are TRBV30 and TRBJ2-7; 7 nucleotides agree with TRBD1. With 0 bases clipped from V and 6 bases from J, the junction kept 11 bases outside the gene matches. CDR3 size: 15 residues. The germline V gene has CDR1 GTSNPN and CDR2 SVGIG (reference sequence). Combining the CDR3 with reference TRBV30 and TRBJ2-7 gives the whole variable domain SQTIHQWPATLVQPVGSPLSLECTVEGTSNPNLYWYRQAAGRGLQLLFYSVGIGQISSEVPQNLSASRPQDRQFILSSKKLLLSDSGFYLCAWSVLAGGGSEQYFGPGTRLTVT.

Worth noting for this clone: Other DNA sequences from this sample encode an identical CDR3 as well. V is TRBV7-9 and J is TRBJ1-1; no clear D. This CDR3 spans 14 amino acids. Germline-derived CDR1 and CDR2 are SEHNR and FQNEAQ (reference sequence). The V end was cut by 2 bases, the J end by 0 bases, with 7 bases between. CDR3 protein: CASSLSRLNTEAFF. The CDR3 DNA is TGTGCCAGCAGCTTAAGCAGGCTGAACACTGAAGCTTTCTTT.

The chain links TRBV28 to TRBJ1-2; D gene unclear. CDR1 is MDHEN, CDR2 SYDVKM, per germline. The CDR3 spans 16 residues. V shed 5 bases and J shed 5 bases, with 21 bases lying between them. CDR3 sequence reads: CASSLIPSSTLYGYTF. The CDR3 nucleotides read TGTGCCAGCAGTCTCATCCCCTCTAGCACTTTATATGGCTACACCTTC.